This TCR beta chain stems from a study of T-cell reconstitution after alpha-beta-depleted transplantation in children. Unique molecular identifiers featured in how the TCRbeta library was prepared. MiXCR, run by TCRdb on the PCR reads, gives a single entry per CDR3 protein. The table lists roughly 100,000 distinct CDR3 sequences, more than 7% of them singletons. This clonotype was counted at least ten times. The material was PBMCs from the stem cell graft donor, obtained from the stem cell graft. This sequence was found in a human donor who donated a stem cell graft to a child with congenital amegakaryocytic thrombocytopenia.

The CDR3 protein is CASSLQSGTGEKLFF. CDR3 DNA sequence: TGCGCCAGCAGCTTGCAGTCGGGGACCGGTGAAAAACTGTTTTTT. The V and J genes are TRBV5-1 and TRBJ1-4, with D perhaps matching TRBD1 (5 bases). The CDR3 consists of 15 residues. Germline loops: CDR1 SGHRS, CDR2 YFSETQ. V lost 1 base to trimming and J lost 7 bases, with 14 bases between them.